This TCR beta chain came from a study of blood T cell repertoires in COVID-19. Measured with immunoSEQ multiplex PCR; TCRdb has only the in-frame clones, and not every one. The sample includes roughly 150,000 clones, more than 70% of them seen just once. V lost 5 bases to trimming and J lost 7 bases, with 9 bases between them. This CDR3 has 12 amino acids. Germline CDR1 LGHDT, CDR2 YNNKEL (reference sequence). The rearrangement uses TRBV3-1 (or the pseudogene TRBV3-2) and TRBJ1-3; no clear D. Sequenced material: peripheral blood. This clonotype originated in a man aged 55 to 70 with acute or convalescent COVID-19. CDR3 DNA sequence: TGTGCCAGCAGCTACAACCCCAACACCATATATTTT. This sequence encodes CASSYNPNTIYF.